This T cell receptor beta chain was documented in a study of cytomegalovirus exposure and HLA in healthy donors. Study summary: Roughly 80 million unique TCRs from HLA-typed donors made up an early data release.

The PCR was carried out with 60 Vbeta primers and 13 Jbeta primers. Using immunoSEQ multiplex PCR, the repertoire was profiled, and TCRdb retains in-frame clones only, with some absent. The sample shows just over 80,000 clones, and less than 1.5% sits with its ten largest clones. Study-level findings and limits: Most observed TCR sequences were rare, whereas some public TCRs were detected in many donors. It has been reported that TCR beta sequences accurately predicted the HLA-A and HLA-B alleles of most subjects. One variant, a missense change in DCLRE1C, was linked in a later analysis to TCR beta V- and J-gene trimming.

About this clone itself: Its antigen remains unidentified.

Germline assignment: CDR1 GTSNPN and CDR2 SVGIG (reference sequence). V dropped 2 bases and J dropped 9 bases, with 11 bases sitting between them. CDR3 length: 12 amino acids. The sequencing sample was made of PBMCs. The J gene is TRBJ2-1, the V gene TRBV30; unclear D gene. The receptor comes from a woman in her 30s in good health and CMV-seronegative. In nucleotides, the CDR3 is TGTGCCTGGAGTTGGCGTACGGGTGAGCAGTTCTTC. This sequence encodes CAWSWRTGEQFF.